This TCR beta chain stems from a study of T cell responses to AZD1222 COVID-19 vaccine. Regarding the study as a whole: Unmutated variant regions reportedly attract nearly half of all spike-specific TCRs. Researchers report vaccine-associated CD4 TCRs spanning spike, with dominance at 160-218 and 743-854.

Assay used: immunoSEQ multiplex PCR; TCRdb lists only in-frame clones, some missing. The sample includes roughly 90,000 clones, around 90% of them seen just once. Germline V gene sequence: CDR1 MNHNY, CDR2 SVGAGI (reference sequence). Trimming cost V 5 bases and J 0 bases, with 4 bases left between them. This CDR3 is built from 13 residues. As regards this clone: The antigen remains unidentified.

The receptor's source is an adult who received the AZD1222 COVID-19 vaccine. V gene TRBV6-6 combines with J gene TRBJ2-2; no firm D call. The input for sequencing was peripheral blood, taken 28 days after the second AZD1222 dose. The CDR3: CASSAPNTGELFF. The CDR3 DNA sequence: TGTGCCAGCAGTGCACCGAACACCGGGGAGCTGTTTTTT.